The rows below give T cell receptor beta chains drawn from one sample of a study of blood T cells in healthy people across ages. TCRdb re-called the 5' RACE reads with MiXCR, one entry per CDR3 protein. Among 1.8 million or so distinct CDR3 sequences listed, approximately 39% were seen once. The sequenced sample consisted of blood. The receptors stem from a human donor in good health. The CDR3 runs from the conserved cysteine through the conserved F or W. Expanded clones get a size class; other rows say once, few or many, or leave the size out.

clone_size: few
v_call: TRBV10-3
cdr3_aa: CAISESSGSYNEQFF

clone_size: NA
v_call: TRBV10-3
cdr3_aa: CAISELAGEGYTF

clone_size: NA
v_call: TRBV5-1
cdr3_aa: CASSLQGIETQYF

clone_size: few
v_call: TRBV7-2
cdr3_aa: CASSSNTGGADYGYTF

clone_size: NA
v_call: TRBV5-1
cdr3_aa: CASTPGGGQETQYF

clone_size: NA
v_call: TRBV7-2
cdr3_aa: CASSSYPSYEQYF

clone_size: few
v_call: TRBV7-8
cdr3_aa: CASTLYGRGSYEQYF

clone_size: NA
v_call: TRBV7-2
cdr3_aa: CASSLVRQGGGYTF

clone_size: NA
v_call: TRBV14
cdr3_aa: CASSQGVTDYGYTF

clone_size: few
v_call: TRBV7-9
cdr3_aa: CATFLRLAGGYEQFF

clone_size: NA
v_call: TRBV11-2
cdr3_aa: CASSPGIHRETQYF

clone_size: NA
v_call: TRBV7-8
cdr3_aa: CASALNSGDHNEQFF

clone_size: many
v_call: TRBV11-3
cdr3_aa: CASSLRLSGANVLTF

clone_size: many
v_call: TRBV10-3
cdr3_aa: CAISATTLLSGANVLTF

clone_size: NA
v_call: TRBV13
cdr3_aa: CASSFRGEEETQYF

clone_size: many
v_call: TRBV25-1
cdr3_aa: CASSSGTTRETQYF

clone_size: few
v_call: TRBV7-9
cdr3_aa: CSSSLDSSGNTIYF

clone_size: few
v_call: TRBV12-3/TRBV12-4
cdr3_aa: CASSLTTGSSYGYTF

clone_size: few
v_call: TRBV6-5
cdr3_aa: CASTGTARGYTF